The 26 T cell receptor beta chains given below trace back to one sample, sequenced in a study of cytomegalovirus exposure and HLA in healthy donors. The data were produced by immunoSEQ multiplex PCR, yet TCRdb's version contains in-frame clones alone and is incomplete. The profile shows approximately 150,000 clones, about 88% of them singletons. Sequenced: PBMCs. The origin of the receptors is a man younger than 35 in good health and CMV-seropositive.

The CDR3, as DNA: TGCGCCAGCAGCCGCGGGACTAGCGGGAGTAAGAGCTACGAGCAGTACTTC. As protein: CASSRGTSGSKSYEQYF. The V and J genes are TRBV5-1 and TRBJ2-7, with 14 bases lining up with TRBD2. With V trimmed by 4 bases and J by 3 bases, 9 bases remained unmatched. Germline CDR1 SGHRS, CDR2 YFSETQ. CDR3 length: 17 amino acids.

This clone was picked up one time. The V and J genes are TRBV27 and TRBJ1-2; 8 bases map to TRBD1. This CDR3 region has 14 residues. V dropped 5 bases and J dropped 8; count of bases not matched to a gene: 10. Germline CDR1 reads MNHEY; CDR2 reads SMNVEV (reference sequence). CDR3 in amino acids: CASSADWTGQGYTF. The CDR3 DNA reads as TGTGCCAGCAGTGCCGACTGGACAGGGCAAGGCTACACCTTC.

The chain combines TRBV11-2 with TRBJ1-1; D uncertain. The CDR3 has 15 amino acids. Trimming shortened V by 5 bases and J by 4 bases, and 17 bases separated the two germline ends. Germline V gene data show CDR1 as SGHAT and CDR2 as FQNNGV. This CDR3 is CASSPSRVRGTEAFF. As DNA, the CDR3 is TGTGCCAGCAGCCCGAGCCGGGTGAGAGGCACTGAAGCTTTCTTT.

The V and J genes are TRBV6-5 and TRBJ2-7; D gene uncertain. Deletions cut 1 base from V and 0 bases from J, with 10 bases between. Germline lookup yields CDR1 MNHEY and CDR2 SVGAGI. The CDR3 is 15 residues long. For the CDR3, the DNA is TGTGCCAGCAGTTACTTCAGCGTAAGCTCCTACGAGCAGTACTTC. It specifies CASSYFSVSSYEQYF.

CDR3 in DNA: TGCGCCAGCAGCACCTACCCCCGGGACAGTACCGGTCCTGGCTGGGGCCCAGATACGCAGTATTTT. It yields the protein CASSTYPRDSTGPGWGPDTQYF. The chain joins TRBV5-1 to TRBJ2-3; 7 bases are a match to TRBD1. Germline V gene sequence: CDR1 SGHRS, CDR2 YFSETQ. Trimming cost V 4 bases and J 4 bases; bases outside gene matches: 30. The CDR3 extends over 22 amino acids.

There are a few counts of this clone. This rearrangement joins TRBV29-1 to TRBJ2-5; D is perhaps TRBD1 (6 bases). CDR1 SQVTM and CDR2 ANQGSEA come from the germline V gene. This CDR3 comprises 12 residues. The ends were cut back, 7 bases at V and 4 bases at J, with 13 bases in the middle. CDR3 in DNA: TGCAGCGGGGGGCAGGCCCCAGAGACCCAGTACTTC. This gives the protein CSGGQAPETQYF.

The chain carries TRBV5-1 and TRBJ2-7; 7 positions match TRBD2. The CDR3 contains 13 residues. Unmatched junction bases numbered 5, after V lost 3 bases and J lost 5 bases. From germline, CDR1 is SGHRS and CDR2 YFSETQ. This chain's CDR3 is CASSSWGGDEQYF. For the CDR3, the DNA is TGCGCCAGCAGCTCTTGGGGGGGTGACGAGCAGTACTTC. Combining the CDR3 with reference TRBV5-1 and TRBJ2-7 gives the whole variable domain KAGVTQTPRYLIKTRGQQVTLSCSPISGHRSVSWYQQTPGQGLQFLFEYFSETQRNKGNFPGRFSGRQFSNSRSEMNVSTLELGDSALYLCASSSWGGDEQYFGPGTRLTVT.

This clone was detected only a few times. The chain recombines TRBV18 with TRBJ1-6; 7 nucleotides align to TRBD1. Germline-derived CDR1 and CDR2 are KGHSH and LQKENI. Trimming cost V 3 bases and J 8 bases; bases outside gene matches: 7. The CDR3 extends over 15 amino acids. The CDR3, as DNA: TGTGCCAGCTCACCGTGGACAGGACGGGATTCACCCCTCCACTTT. Its translation is CASSPWTGRDSPLHF.

The chain recombines TRBV7-2 with TRBJ2-5; 7 nucleotides agree with TRBD2. The CDR3 contains 16 residues. Germline V lookup: CDR1 SGHTA, CDR2 FQGNSA. J lost 5 bases, V lost 5 bases, and 14 bases had no gene match. CDR3 bases: TGTGCCAGCAGCCCCGGGGGAAGCGGGACCAGGGAGACCCAGTACTTC. This sequence encodes CASSPGGSGTRETQYF.

The chain combines TRBV7-2 with TRBJ2-3, with D perhaps TRBD2 (6 bases). Trimming cost V 5 bases and J 7 bases, with 19 bases left between them. CDR3 size: 15 residues. CDR1 is SGHTA, CDR2 FQGNSA, per germline. The CDR3 spells CASSSSGTFGNTQYF. The CDR3 DNA sequence: TGTGCCAGCAGCAGTAGCGGCACCTTCGGCAATACGCAGTATTTT.

V usage is TRBV7-2 and J usage is TRBJ2-5; D unresolved. V was shortened by 3 bases and J by 1 base, with 9 bases between the two germline ends. This CDR3 region has 14 residues. Germline assignment: CDR1 SGHTA and CDR2 FQGNSA. The CDR3 DNA reads as TGTGCCAGCAGCTTTTCGTCGGGCCAAGAGACCCAGTACTTC. This translates into CASSFSSGQETQYF.

The J gene is TRBJ2-5, the V gene TRBV5-1; no clear D gene. The length of the CDR3 is 14 residues. Looked up from germline, CDR1 is SGHRS and CDR2 is YFSETQ. V lost 0 bases to trimming and J lost 1 base, with 7 bases between them. CDR3 sequence: CASSLAGGQETQYF. In nucleotides, the CDR3 is TGCGCCAGCAGCTTGGCCGGCGGCCAAGAGACCCAGTACTTC. The variable domain in full, with the rest retrieved from reference TRBV5-1 and TRBJ2-5, is KAGVTQTPRYLIKTRGQQVTLSCSPISGHRSVSWYQQTPGQGLQFLFEYFSETQRNKGNFPGRFSGRQFSNSRSEMNVSTLELGDSALYLCASSLAGGQETQYFGPGTRLLVL.

J is TRBJ2-3 and V is TRBV6-1; 9 positions match TRBD2. CDR1 and CDR2 from the germline V gene are MNHNS and SASEGT. Losses at the gene ends were 6 bases for V and 4 bases for J; bases not matched to a gene: 5. The CDR3 covers 14 residues. CDR3 in amino acids: CASRVSGSSDTQYF. The CDR3 DNA reads TGTGCCAGCAGGGTTAGCGGGAGTTCAGATACGCAGTATTTT.

V gene TRBV7-9 combines with J gene TRBJ2-7, with D unclear. Trimming pared 8 bases from V and 1 base from J, leaving 6 bases between. This CDR3 is 11 amino acids long. CDR1 and CDR2 from the germline V gene are SEHNR and FQNEAQ (reference sequence). The CDR3 bases are TGTGCCAGCGCTAGTTCCTACGAGCAGTACTTC. This translates into CASASSYEQYF.

In this sample, this clone turned up a few times. J is TRBJ2-1 and V is TRBV28; D is uncertain. CDR1 is MDHEN and CDR2 is SYDVKM in the germline V gene. This CDR3 comprises 14 residues. With 6 bases removed from V and 2 bases from J, the gap between germline ends came to 11 bases. This CDR3 is CASSPSQTYNEQFF. The CDR3 nucleotides read TGTGCCAGCAGCCCCTCGCAGACCTACAATGAGCAGTTCTTC.

The J gene is TRBJ2-3, the V gene TRBV7-6; D is uncertain. Trimming pared 1 base from V and 10 bases from J, leaving 12 bases between. The CDR3 totals 13 residues. The germline gives CDR1 SGHVS, CDR2 FNYEAQ. CDR3 region: CASSLGLASAQYF. DNA for the CDR3: TGTGCCAGCAGCTTAGGACTGGCATCGGCGCAGTATTTT. The whole variable domain, remainder taken from reference TRBV7-6 and TRBJ2-3, is GAGVSQSPRYKVTKRGQDVALRCDPISGHVSLYWYRQALGQGPEFLTYFNYEAQQDKSGLPNDRFSAERPEGSISTLTIQRTEQRDSAMYRCASSLGLASAQYFGPGTRLTVL.

CDR3 in amino acids: CASSQPATSNEQFF. Written as DNA, the CDR3 is TGTGCCAGCAGCCAACCCGCGACTTCGAATGAGCAGTTCTTC. The V gene is TRBV4-2, the J gene TRBJ2-1; the D is unclear. V lost 2 bases to trimming and J lost 7 bases, with 12 bases between them. CDR1 LGHNA and CDR2 YNFKEQ come from the germline V gene. The CDR3 has 14 amino acids.

The chain combines TRBV2 with TRBJ1-5, with 9 bases that match TRBD1. Trimming removed 5 bases from V and 7 bases from J; junction bases left unmatched: 15. The CDR3 spans 17 residues. From germline, CDR1 is SNHLY and CDR2 FYNNEI. The CDR3 sequence: CASSQQGARGREQPQHF. CDR3 nucleotides: TGTGCCAGCAGTCAACAGGGGGCGCGCGGGAGGGAGCAGCCCCAGCATTTT.

This clone turned up a few times. The chain carries TRBV18 and TRBJ2-7; a possible D gene is TRBD1 (6 bases). Germline V gene lookup returns CDR1 KGHSH and CDR2 LQKENI. Trimming removed 4 bases from V and 3 bases from J, with 10 bases in between. This CDR3 contains 13 residues. This chain's CDR3 is CASSRQEVYEQYF. The CDR3 DNA follows: TGTGCCAGCTCACGACAGGAGGTCTACGAGCAGTACTTC.

The chain couples TRBV6-5 to TRBJ2-7; the match to TRBD1 covers 8 bases. Germline lookup yields CDR1 MNHEY and CDR2 SVGAGI. The CDR3 has 14 residues. Trimming at V came to 4 bases and at J to 4 bases, leaving 6 bases not matched to a gene. The CDR3 DNA follows: TGTGCCAGCAGTTCAGGGCAGGGGGCTTACGAGCAGTACTTC. Translation: CASSSGQGAYEQYF.

The rearrangement uses TRBV25-1 and TRBJ2-5; 7 nucleotides align to TRBD1. Germline values: CDR1 MGHDK, CDR2 SYGVNS. The J segment lost 3 bases and the V segment lost 6 bases, leaving 4 bases of the junction unmatched. This CDR3 has 13 residues. CDR3 bases: TGTGCCAGCAGAGGACAGGAAAAAGAGACCCAGTACTTC. This translates into CASRGQEKETQYF.

The chain couples TRBV5-1 to TRBJ1-4, with 7 bases that match TRBD1. Germline loops: CDR1 SGHRS, CDR2 YFSETQ. V was clipped by 1 base and J by 5 bases; unmatched bases: 8. The CDR3 extends over 16 amino acids. The CDR3 DNA is TGCGCCAGCAGCTTGATAGGGGGCTTTTTGAATGAAAAACTGTTTTTT. It encodes CASSLIGGFLNEKLFF.

This clone occurred once. V is TRBV13 and J is TRBJ1-1; the match to TRBD1 covers 9 bases. The CDR3 is made up of 14 amino acids. The junction had 8 bases not matched to a gene; V was cut back by 4 bases and J by 8 bases. Germline CDR1 reads PRHDT; CDR2 reads FYEKMQ (reference sequence). This CDR3 reads CASSYGTGMREAFF. The CDR3 DNA reads TGTGCCAGCAGCTACGGGACAGGGATGCGGGAAGCTTTCTTT.

The V call is TRBV5-1, the J call TRBJ2-1, with a tentative D call TRBD2 (5 bases). The V and J ends lost 4 bases and 5 bases respectively, with 19 bases between them. CDR1 is SGHRS and CDR2 is YFSETQ in the germline V gene. This CDR3 region has 16 residues. CDR3 protein: CASSPPRVRRDNEQFF. Written as DNA, the CDR3 is TGCGCCAGCAGCCCGCCCCGGGTTCGGCGGGACAATGAGCAGTTCTTC.

The chain combines TRBV9 with TRBJ1-5, with D unresolved. This CDR3 is built from 14 residues. In germline, CDR1 is SGDLS, CDR2 YYNGEE. The germline V and J ends were trimmed by 0 bases and 2 bases, with 6 bases remaining between them. As DNA, the CDR3 is TGTGCCAGCAGCGTAGGTGTCGGCAATCAGCCCCAGCATTTT. Amino acids: CASSVGVGNQPQHF.

CDR3 protein: CAIRHFTSGDTQYF. DNA of the CDR3: TGTGCCATCAGGCACTTTACGTCGGGGGATACGCAGTATTTT. The rearrangement links TRBV10-3 to TRBJ2-3, with D possibly matching TRBD2 (5 bases). The length of the CDR3 is 14 residues. Per the germline V gene, CDR1 is ENHRY and CDR2 is SYGVKD. Deletions cut 6 bases from V and 6 bases from J, with 16 bases between.